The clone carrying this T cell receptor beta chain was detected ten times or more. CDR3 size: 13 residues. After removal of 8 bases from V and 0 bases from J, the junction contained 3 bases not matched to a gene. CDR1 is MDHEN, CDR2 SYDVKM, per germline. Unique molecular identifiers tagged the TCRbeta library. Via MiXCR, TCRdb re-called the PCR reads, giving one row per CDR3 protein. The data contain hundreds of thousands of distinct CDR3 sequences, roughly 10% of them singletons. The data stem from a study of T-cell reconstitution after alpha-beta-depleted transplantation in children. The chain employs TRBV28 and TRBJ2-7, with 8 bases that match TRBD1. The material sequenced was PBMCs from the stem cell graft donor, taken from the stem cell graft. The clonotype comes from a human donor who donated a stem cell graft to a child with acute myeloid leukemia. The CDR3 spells CASRTGSSYEQYF. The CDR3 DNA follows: TGTGCCAGCCGGACAGGGTCCTCCTACGAGCAGTACTTC.